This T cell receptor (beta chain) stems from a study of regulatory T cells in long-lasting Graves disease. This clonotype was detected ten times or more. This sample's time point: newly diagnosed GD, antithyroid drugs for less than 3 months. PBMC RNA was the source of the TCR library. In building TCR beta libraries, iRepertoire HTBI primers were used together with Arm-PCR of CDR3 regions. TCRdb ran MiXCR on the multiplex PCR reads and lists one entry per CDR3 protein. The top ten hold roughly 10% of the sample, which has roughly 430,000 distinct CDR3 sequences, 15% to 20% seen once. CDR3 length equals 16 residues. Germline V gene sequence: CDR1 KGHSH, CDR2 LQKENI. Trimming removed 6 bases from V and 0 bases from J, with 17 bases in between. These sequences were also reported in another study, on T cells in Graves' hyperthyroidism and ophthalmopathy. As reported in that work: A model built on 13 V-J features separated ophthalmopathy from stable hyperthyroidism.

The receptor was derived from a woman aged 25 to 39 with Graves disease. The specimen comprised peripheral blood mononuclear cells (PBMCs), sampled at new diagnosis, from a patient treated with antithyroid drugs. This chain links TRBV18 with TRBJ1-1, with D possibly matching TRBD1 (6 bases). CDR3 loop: CASSVARGPMNTEAFF. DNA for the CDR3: TGTGCCAGCTCGGTAGCCAGGGGCCCTATGAACACTGAAGCTTTCTTT.